These 27 T cell receptor beta chains came from one sample sequenced in a study of T cells in Graves' hyperthyroidism and ophthalmopathy (dated by TCRdb to between 2018 and 2020). The library was prepared using multiplex PCR. The sequencer was an Illumina HiSeq 2000. Amplification of TCR beta CDR3 regions was carried out from RNA transcripts. The TCR CDR3 was subjected to a first round of RT-PCR using the HTBI primer set and the Qiagen OneStep RT-PCR kit. Through fastp at Q25 and MiXCR, TCRdb rebuilt clones from the public reads, retaining in-frame beta chains. Under each unique CDR3 protein, matching rows form one entry showing the most common genes and DNA. The sample yields roughly 500,000 distinct CDR3 sequences; less than 25% were counted once. Jointly, the top ten make up roughly 12% of the sample. The source material was blood. The receptors were sampled from a woman aged 30 to 39 with Graves' ophthalmopathy.

The chain recombines TRBV11-2 with TRBJ2-7; TRBD1 matches 8 bases. Germline trimming cut 4 bases from V and 5 bases from J; bases unmatched to any gene: 7. This CDR3 is built from 14 residues. Germline CDR1 is SGHAT and CDR2 is FQNNGV. CDR3 coding DNA: TGTGCCAGCAGCTCCTACAGGGGGTTCCACGAGCAGTACTTC. Its translation is CASSSYRGFHEQYF.

This clonotype was observed many times. The J gene is TRBJ2-7, the V gene TRBV7-2, with a possible D match to TRBD1 (5 bases). The germline CDR1 and CDR2 sequences are SGHTA and FQGNSA. This CDR3 has 13 amino acids. The V gene lost 3 bases and the J gene lost 1 base, with 7 bases spanning the gap. As DNA, the CDR3 is TGTGCCAGCAGCTTTCAGGGTTCCTACGAGCAGTACTTC. Its translation: CASSFQGSYEQYF.

This clonotype occurred many times. The chain combines TRBV6-5 with TRBJ2-4; TRBD1 matches at 7 bases. V lost 0 bases and J lost 4; bases outside the gene matches: 3. Germline-derived CDR1 and CDR2 are MNHEY and SVGAGI. CDR3 size: 15 residues. The CDR3 DNA sequence: TGTGCCAGCAGTTACTCCGGGACAGATAAAAACATTCAGTACTTC. Translated, it gives CASSYSGTDKNIQYF.

The chain has TRBV30 and TRBJ1-1, with D hard to call. V was shortened by 2 bases and J by 4 bases, with 17 bases between the two germline ends. In germline, CDR1 is GTSNPN, CDR2 SVGIG (reference sequence). The CDR3 contains 15 residues. This CDR3 reads CAWSFTGSAGTEAFF. The CDR3 bases are TGTGCCTGGAGTTTCACCGGGTCCGCGGGCACTGAAGCTTTCTTT.

This clonotype was observed a few times. This chain links TRBV30 with TRBJ1-1; 8 positions match TRBD1. The length of the CDR3 is 15 residues. J gave up 0 bases and V 2 bases, and 5 bases lay outside the gene matches. Per the germline V gene, CDR1 is GTSNPN and CDR2 is SVGIG (reference sequence). The CDR3 loop is CAWSLQGVMNTEAFF. The CDR3 DNA follows: TGTGCCTGGAGTCTACAGGGGGTCATGAACACTGAAGCTTTCTTT.

V and J are TRBV20-1 and TRBJ1-1, with TRBD1 matching over 7 bases. V was pared by 3 bases and J by 4 bases, with 8 bases of the junction left unmatched. This CDR3 region has 14 residues. CDR1 is DFQATT, CDR2 SNEGSKA, per germline (reference sequence). The CDR3 protein is CSARGRDRATEAFF. The CDR3 nucleotides read TGCAGTGCTAGGGGCCGTGACAGGGCCACTGAAGCTTTCTTT.

This clonotype has a count of ten or more. The CDR3 here is CASSLPGPSEAFF. In DNA, the CDR3 is TGTGCCAGCAGCTTACCAGGGCCGTCTGAAGCTTTCTTT. The chain carries TRBV13 and TRBJ1-1, with D tentatively TRBD1 (5 bases). The ends were cut back, 2 bases at V and 6 bases at J, with 10 bases in the middle. The CDR3 runs 13 residues. Germline CDR1 and CDR2: PRHDT and FYEKMQ (reference sequence).

Note on this clonotype: Since no conserved phenylalanine or tryptophan closes the CDR3, a read error is the likely cause. The chain has TRBV5-5 and TRBJ1-1; 8 bases map to TRBD1. The V gene's germline CDR1 is SGHKS and CDR2 YYEKEE (reference sequence). J lost 1 base, V lost 0 bases, and 2 bases had no gene match. The CDR3 totals 15 residues. The CDR3 here is CASSLAGTGNTEAFV. CDR3 nucleotides: TGTGCCAGCAGCTTGGCCGGGACAGGGAACACTGAAGCTTTCGTT.

This clonotype showed up many times. The chain carries TRBV19 and TRBJ1-1; maybe TRBD1 (6 bases). Germline V lookup: CDR1 LNHDA, CDR2 SQIVND (reference sequence). The CDR3 consists of 14 residues. The V and J ends lost 5 bases and 1 base respectively, with 11 bases between them. DNA for the CDR3: TGTGCCAGTAGTCCCGGGGGCCCGAACACTGAAGCTTTCTTT. It is translated as CASSPGGPNTEAFF. Drawing the rest from reference TRBV19 and TRBJ1-1, the complete variable domain is DGGITQSPKYLFRKEGQNVTLSCEQNLNHDAMYWYRQDPGQGLRLIYYSQIVNDFQKGDIAEGYSVSREKKESFPLTVTSAQKNPTAFYLCASSPGGPNTEAFFGQGTRLTVV.

The table lists this clonotype with a few counts. This chain connects TRBV20-1 to TRBJ2-7; D gene ambiguous. The ends were cut back, 2 bases at V and 8 bases at J, with 16 bases in the middle. Germline CDR1 is DFQATT and CDR2 is SNEGSKA (reference sequence). The CDR3 covers 13 residues. In DNA, the CDR3 is TGCAGTGCTAGATCCCCTTTGCGAGACCAGCAGTACTTC. Protein: CSARSPLRDQQYF.

The CDR3 sequence: CASSQRGQGFYEQYF. DNA of the CDR3: TGTGCCAGCAGCCAGAGGGGACAGGGCTTCTACGAGCAGTACTTC. The J gene is TRBJ2-7, the V gene TRBV7-2; 9 nucleotides align to TRBD1. The CDR3 spans 15 residues. The V segment lost 5 bases and the J segment 3 bases; nucleotides outside the gene matches: 8. Germline lookup yields CDR1 SGHTA and CDR2 FQGNSA.

In its sample, this clonotype was seen many times. J is TRBJ2-7 and V is TRBV5-1; D is perhaps TRBD1 (6 bases). Germline lookup yields CDR1 SGHRS and CDR2 YFSETQ. V was cut by 4 bases and J by 0 bases, with 17 bases left in between. The CDR3 loop spans 16 amino acids. CDR3 sequence: CASSMAGAVTSYEQYF. CDR3 nucleotides: TGCGCCAGCAGCATGGCAGGGGCCGTAACCTCCTACGAGCAGTACTTC.

The chain employs TRBV7-9 and TRBJ2-7; TRBD2 is a possible D gene (5 bases). This CDR3 is 15 amino acids long. Looked up from germline, CDR1 is SEHNR and CDR2 is FQNEAQ (reference sequence). Trimming pared 1 base from V and 1 base from J, leaving 11 bases between. CDR3 nucleotides: TGTGCCAGCAGCTTAGTTTCGGGGAAATCCTACGAGCAGTACTTC. Its protein product is CASSLVSGKSYEQYF.

This clonotype showed up just a few times. The chain is built from TRBV20-1 and TRBJ2-4, with D unresolved. The V gene lost 2 bases and the J gene lost 9 bases, with 11 bases spanning the gap. Per the germline V gene, CDR1 is DFQATT and CDR2 is SNEGSKA (reference sequence). The CDR3 is 12 residues long. The CDR3 coding sequence is TGCAGTGCTAGACGCGCCCAAGCCATTCAGTACTTC. It encodes CSARRAQAIQYF.

The chain links TRBV29-1 to TRBJ2-7; 7 nucleotides agree with TRBD2. The CDR3 covers 14 residues. Germline V gene sequence: CDR1 SQVTM, CDR2 ANQGSEA. V lost 6 bases to trimming and J lost 5 bases; unmatched junction nucleotides: 13. The CDR3 coding sequence is TGCAGCGTCGTACCTCTAGCGGTAGGAAACGAGCAGTACTTC. Translated, it gives CSVVPLAVGNEQYF.

This clonotype came up a few times. This chain uses TRBV19 with TRBJ1-5, with TRBD1 identical over 7 bases. The ends lost 5 bases at V and 1 base at J; junction bases unmatched: 5. The CDR3 runs to 15 residues. Germline-derived CDR1 and CDR2 are LNHDA and SQIVND (reference sequence). The CDR3 region is CASSHGTASNQPQHF. DNA for the CDR3: TGTGCCAGTAGTCACGGGACAGCCAGCAATCAGCCCCAGCATTTT.

The rearrangement uses TRBV11-2 and TRBJ1-1, with a weak D call TRBD1 (5 bases). The CDR3 has 15 residues. V shed 4 bases and J shed 2 bases, with 14 bases lying between them. CDR1 SGHAT and CDR2 FQNNGV come from the germline V gene. CDR3 DNA: TGTGCCAGCAGCTCACCTGGGGGGGACAACACTGAAGCTTTCTTT. Translation gives CASSSPGGDNTEAFF.

The V call is TRBV27, the J call TRBJ2-7, with D possibly matching TRBD1 (6 bases). The CDR3 sequence is 13 residues long. The V gene lost 3 bases and the J gene lost 11 bases, with 17 bases spanning the gap. CDR1 is MNHEY and CDR2 is SMNVEV in the germline V gene (reference sequence). CDR3 DNA sequence: TGTGCCAGCAGTTTTAATTCGAATGCAGGGGAGTACTTC. Amino acid sequence: CASSFNSNAGEYF.

J is TRBJ1-1 and V is TRBV19; no clear D. The CDR3 has 13 amino acids. Trimming shortened V by 0 bases and J by 3 bases, and 5 bases separated the two germline ends. Germline V gives CDR1 LNHDA, CDR2 SQIVND (reference sequence). CDR3 region: CASSIDGDTEAFF. As DNA, the CDR3 is TGTGCCAGTAGTATAGATGGTGACACTGAAGCTTTCTTT.

In its sample, this clonotype was seen many times. CDR3 DNA sequence: TGTGCCAGTAGTAGCGGCAGGAGGCTTGGCGAGCAGTACTTC. It translates to CASSSGRRLGEQYF. This rearrangement joins TRBV19 to TRBJ2-7; D perhaps matches TRBD2 (5 bases). CDR1 LNHDA and CDR2 SQIVND come from the germline V gene (reference sequence). CDR3 length: 14 amino acids. V lost 4 bases, J lost 6 bases, and 16 bases lay in between.

This clonotype occurred many times. This sequence joins TRBV7-3 and TRBJ1-1; 8 bases agree with TRBD1. The V gene's germline CDR1 is SGHTA and CDR2 FQGTGA. This CDR3 comprises 13 residues. Trimming took 5 bases from V and 6 from J; bases not matched to a gene: 5. CDR3 nucleotides: TGTGCCAGCAGCGAGACAGGGGACGCTGAAGCTTTCTTT. It encodes CASSETGDAEAFF.

A remark on this clonotype: Being one base from a much bigger clone, this may be a read error. The chain carries TRBV6-2 or TRBV6-3 and TRBJ2-7; D perhaps matches TRBD1 (6 bases). The CDR3 length is 18 residues. Germline-derived CDR1 and CDR2 are MNHEY and SVGEGT. Trimming left V 1 base short and J 2 bases short, with 21 bases between. In nucleotides, the CDR3 is TGTGCCAGCAGTTACTACCGCGCCCGGGACACGGCTACCTACGAGCAGTACTTC. This encodes CASSYYRARDTATYEQYF.

This clonotype has more than one count but fewer than ten. The chain has TRBV28 and TRBJ2-2; no clear D. Germline V lookup: CDR1 MDHEN, CDR2 SYDVKM. There are 15 residues in the CDR3. The V gene lost 6 bases and the J gene lost 1 base, with 12 bases spanning the gap. The CDR3 sequence is CASSKTLGNTGELFF. CDR3 bases: TGTGCCAGCAGCAAGACCCTCGGGAACACCGGGGAGCTGTTTTTT.

This clonotype appeared many times. The chain couples TRBV7-9 to TRBJ1-4; 9 nucleotides match TRBD1. CDR3 length equals 14 residues. V was pared by 5 bases and J by 7 bases, with 5 bases of the junction left unmatched. Germline-derived CDR1 and CDR2 are SEHNR and FQNEAQ (reference sequence). In nucleotides, the CDR3 is TGTGCCAGCAGCCGGGACAGGGAGGTTGAAAAACTGTTTTTT. Protein sequence: CASSRDREVEKLFF.

Turning to this clonotype: Lacking the conserved final phenylalanine or tryptophan, this CDR3 likely reflects a read error. The chain recombines TRBV10-3 with TRBJ1-1; TRBD1 matches 8 bases. Germline assignment: CDR1 ENHRY and CDR2 SYGVKD. J gave up 3 bases and V 11 bases, and 8 bases lay outside the gene matches. The CDR3 sequence is 13 residues long. CDR3 in DNA: TGTGCCGTCCATCAACAGGGGGACACTGAAGCTTTCTAT. It encodes CAVHQQGDTEAFY.

The chain couples TRBV18 to TRBJ1-2, with D perhaps matching TRBD1 (5 bases). This CDR3 has 15 residues. CDR1 KGHSH and CDR2 LQKENI come from the germline V gene. The V end lost 0 bases, the J end lost 1 base, and 9 bases lay between the germline ends. CDR3 sequence (DNA): TGTGCCAGCTCACCACCCGACAGTATTAACTATGGCTACACCTTC. This gives the protein CASSPPDSINYGYTF.

This clonotype was seen at least ten times. The gene calls are TRBV27 and TRBJ1-2; D perhaps matches TRBD1 (5 bases). CDR3 length: 14 amino acids. The germline V gene encodes CDR1 MNHEY and CDR2 SMNVEV (reference sequence). V was shortened by 6 bases and J by 8 bases, with 19 bases between the two germline ends. As DNA, the CDR3 is TGTGCCAGCAGCGTAACGGGGCTCGTCGGGGGCTACACCTTC. This codes for CASSVTGLVGGYTF.